This T cell receptor (beta chain) came from a study of blood T cells in healthy people across ages. About this clonotype itself: Its antigen is currently unknown.

Notes on the study in general: TCR beta diversity correlated strongly with naive T cell percentage.

Together with a sample-barcoded 5' primer, a J-beta primer mix was included in a second PCR lasting roughly 6 to 12 cycles. Each TCR beta cDNA got a 12-nucleotide random molecular identifier. TCRdb passed the 5' RACE reads through MiXCR, listing each CDR3 protein once. The profile shows 720,000 or so distinct CDR3 sequences, around two fifths of them singletons. Germline CDR1 and CDR2: SGHAT and FQNNGV. V lost 5 bases and J lost 4, with 11 bases in between. The CDR3 spans 14 residues. Isolation per sample recovered at least 7 million PBMCs. The sequence was obtained from a man older than 75 in good health. J is TRBJ1-4 and V is TRBV11-2; D perhaps matches TRBD1 (5 bases). The sample consisted of blood. CDR3 in DNA: TGTGCCAGCAGCCCCGACAGACTTAATGAAAAACTGTTTTTT. It codes for CASSPDRLNEKLFF. Together with reference TRBV11-2 and TRBJ1-4, the CDR3 gives the full variable domain: EAGVAQSPRYKIIEKRQSVAFWCNPISGHATLYWYQQILGQGPKLLIQFQNNGVVDDSQLPKDRFSAERLKGVDSTLKIQPAKLEDSAVYLCASSPDRLNEKLFFGSGTQLSVL.